The rows below give T cell receptor beta chains drawn from one sample of a study of blood T cell repertoires in COVID-19. Sequencing used immunoSEQ multiplex PCR; TCRdb keeps in-frame clones, though not all of them. The sample consists of 300,000 to 400,000 clones, 85% to 90% of them appearing once. Specimen: peripheral blood. The receptors were sampled from a woman aged 25 to 39 with COVID-19, enrolled during active disease. Both conserved end residues are part of each CDR3. D genes are given only for firm matches. Clone size is stated in some rows and not others, as once, few, many or a class when expanded.

d_call,clone_size,v_call,cdr3_length,j_call,cdr3_aa,cdr3_nt
.,.,TRBV7-9,12,TRBJ2-3,CASSLGPDTQYF,TGTGCCAGCAGCTTGGGGCCGGATACGCAGTATTTT
.,.,TRBV2,13,TRBJ1-2,CASTSYPNYGYTF,TGTGCCAGCACCTCTTATCCTAACTATGGCTACACCTTC
TRBD1,.,TRBV10-3,12,TRBJ2-1,CAYRDSYNEQFF,TGTGCTTACCGGGACAGCTACAATGAGCAGTTCTTC
.,.,TRBV25-1,18,TRBJ1-4,CASSRPGDGSGVNEKLFF,TGTGCCAGCAGTCGACCAGGGGACGGATCCGGTGTTAATGAAAAACTGTTTTTT
TRBD2,.,TRBV19,14,TRBJ2-1,CASAPAGGSGEQFF,TGTGCCAGTGCCCCCGCGGGAGGATCGGGGGAGCAGTTCTTC
TRBD2,few,TRBV27,14,TRBJ2-7,CASSARTSRYEQYF,TGTGCCAGCAGTGCGAGGACTAGTCGGTACGAGCAGTACTTC
.,.,TRBV19,15,TRBJ1-1,CASRRESTMNTEAFF,TGTGCCAGTAGGAGGGAATCTACCATGAACACTGAAGCTTTCTTT
.,.,TRBV5-1,14,TRBJ2-7,CASSLGTPSYEQYF,TGCGCCAGCAGCCTCGGGACACCTTCCTACGAGCAGTACTTC
.,.,TRBV29-1,13,TRBJ2-1,CSVAGGSSNEQFF,TGCAGCGTGGCGGGCGGGTCCTCCAATGAGCAGTTCTTC
TRBD2,.,TRBV20-1,17,TRBJ2-3,CSASLSLAGLGGDTQYF,TGCAGTGCTAGTCTGAGCCTAGCGGGCCTGGGCGGAGATACGCAGTATTTT
.,.,TRBV3-1/TRBV3-2,11,TRBJ2-1,CASSQRREQFF,TGTGCCAGCAGCCAGAGGAGGGAGCAGTTCTTC
.,.,TRBV5-5,14,TRBJ1-1,CASSLDGTLFEAFF,TGTGCCAGCAGCTTGGACGGGACTTTATTCGAAGCTTTCTTT
.,.,TRBV3-1/TRBV3-2,15,TRBJ2-7,CASSQGTGTSDEQYF,TGTGCCAGCAGCCAAGGTACCGGGACAAGTGACGAGCAGTACTTC
.,.,TRBV7-8,12,TRBJ2-7,CASSSDEAWQYF,TGTGCCAGCAGTTCAGACGAGGCGTGGCAGTACTTC
.,few,TRBV10-2,14,TRBJ1-4,CASSELATNEKLFF,TGCGCCAGCAGTGAGTTAGCGACTAATGAAAAACTGTTTTTT
TRBD1,.,TRBV2,14,TRBJ1-4,CASTKDRGHEKLFF,TGTGCCAGCACTAAGGACAGGGGGCATGAAAAACTGTTTTTT
.,.,TRBV5-6,16,TRBJ1-2,CASSLAYQGRHYGYTF,TGTGCCAGCAGCTTGGCGTACCAGGGTCGGCACTATGGCTACACCTTC
TRBD1,.,TRBV30,12,TRBJ1-2,CAWTKTGEGYTF,TGTGCCTGGACGAAGACAGGGGAAGGCTACACCTTC
TRBD2,.,TRBV28,16,TRBJ2-7,CASSLFPGLASYEQYF,TGTGCCAGCAGTTTATTCCCGGGACTAGCTAGCTACGAGCAGTACTTC
TRBD1,.,TRBV2,15,TRBJ1-2,CASNIGQGGNYGYTF,TGTGCCAGCAATATCGGACAGGGAGGTAACTATGGCTACACCTTC
TRBD1,.,TRBV28,16,TRBJ1-2,CASSLPQGAGTYGYTF,TGTGCCAGCAGTTTACCACAGGGGGCGGGGACCTATGGCTACACCTTC
.,.,TRBV6-5,11,TRBJ2-5,CASNLRGTQYF,TGTGCCAGCAACCTCAGGGGGACCCAGTACTTC
TRBD1,once,TRBV7-9,16,TRBJ2-2,CASIAAGTGRTGELFF,TGTGCCAGCATCGCAGCGGGGACAGGGCGTACCGGGGAGCTGTTTTTT
TRBD2,.,TRBV10-3,15,TRBJ2-3,CAISGAAGEGDTQYF,TGTGCCATCAGTGGAGCGGCGGGAGAAGGAGATACGCAGTATTTT
.,.,TRBV5-1,15,TRBJ2-3,CASSLENRRTDTQYF,TGCGCCAGCAGCTTGGAAAACAGACGCACAGATACGCAGTATTTT
.,.,TRBV19,13,TRBJ1-1,CASSIVRGSEAFF,TGTGCCAGTAGTATAGTACGCGGATCTGAAGCTTTCTTT
.,once,TRBV3-1/TRBV3-2,14,TRBJ2-7,CASSQSQGPYEQYF,TGTGCCAGCAGCCAATCACAGGGTCCCTACGAGCAGTACTTC
.,.,TRBV9,15,TRBJ2-1,CASSPRLAIYNEQFF,TGTGCCAGCAGCCCCCGTCTAGCAATCTACAATGAGCAGTTCTTC
TRBD2,once,TRBV27,15,TRBJ2-1,CASSIGLAGGNEQFF,TGTGCCAGCAGCATCGGACTAGCGGGGGGTAATGAGCAGTTCTTC